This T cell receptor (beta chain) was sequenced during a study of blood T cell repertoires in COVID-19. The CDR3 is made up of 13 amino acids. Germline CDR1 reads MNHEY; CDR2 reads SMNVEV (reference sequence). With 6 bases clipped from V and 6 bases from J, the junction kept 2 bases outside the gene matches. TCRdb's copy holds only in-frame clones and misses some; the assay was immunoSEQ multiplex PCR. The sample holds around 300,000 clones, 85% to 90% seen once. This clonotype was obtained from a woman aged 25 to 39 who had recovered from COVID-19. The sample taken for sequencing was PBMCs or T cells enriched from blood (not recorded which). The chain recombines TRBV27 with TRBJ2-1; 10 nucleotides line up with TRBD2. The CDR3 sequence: CASSSGRANEQFF. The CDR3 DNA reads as TGTGCCAGCAGCAGCGGGAGGGCCAATGAGCAGTTCTTC.